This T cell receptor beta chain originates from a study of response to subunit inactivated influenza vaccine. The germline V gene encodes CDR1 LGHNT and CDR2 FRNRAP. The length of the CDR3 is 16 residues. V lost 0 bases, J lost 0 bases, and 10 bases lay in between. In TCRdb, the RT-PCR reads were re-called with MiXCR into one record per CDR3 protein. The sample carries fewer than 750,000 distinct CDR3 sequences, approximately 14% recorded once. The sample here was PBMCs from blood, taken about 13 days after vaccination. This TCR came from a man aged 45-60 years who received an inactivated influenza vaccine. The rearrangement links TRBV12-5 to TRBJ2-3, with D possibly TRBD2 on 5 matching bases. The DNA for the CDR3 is TGTGCTAGTGGTTTGGTAGTGGGAGAGAGCACAGATACGCAGTATTTT. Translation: CASGLVVGESTDTQYF.